The T cell receptor (beta chain) under discussion was sequenced for a study of cytomegalovirus exposure and HLA in healthy donors. Study outcomes and limitations: Later analysis identified several of the most significant clusters that appeared linked to common viral pathogens. Rare sequences made up most TCRs, while some public TCRs were found in many donors.

The primer mix had 60 Vbeta and 13 Jbeta primers. Original processing notes: Later reanalysis found 80 million or so unique TCR beta chains, around 9.9 million of them shared. TCRdb keeps only in-frame clones here, not all; method: immunoSEQ multiplex PCR. That table gives V, J and clone size, and the DNA gave D and trimming. Found here are 150,000 or so clones, around 75% of them singletons; the top ten hold 4.7%. This clone appeared once. What it binds is unknown. Input material: PBMCs. This TCR derives from a man between 18 and 35 years old in good health and CMV-seropositive.

The CDR3 spells CSVRDSANQPQHF. The DNA for the CDR3 is TGCAGCGTAAGGGACAGCGCCAATCAGCCCCAGCATTTT. The rearrangement uses TRBV29-1 and TRBJ1-5; 7 bases line up with TRBD1. Germline values: CDR1 SQVTM, CDR2 ANQGSEA. Unmatched junction bases numbered 5, after V lost 6 bases and J lost 3 bases. CDR3 length equals 13 residues. Looking up the rest from reference TRBV29-1 and TRBJ1-5 gives the full variable domain: SAVISQKPSRDICQRGTSLTIQCQVDSQVTMMFWYRQQPGQSLTLIATANQGSEATYESGFVIDKFPISRPNLTFSTLTVSNMSPEDSSIYLCSVRDSANQPQHFGDGTRLSIL.